Described below is a single T cell receptor beta chain sequence and its context. TCRdb ran MiXCR on the RT-PCR reads and lists one entry per CDR3 protein. The sample comprises about 230,000 distinct CDR3 sequences, 11% to 15% of which are singletons, and about 9.9% rests with the top ten. The sample belongs to a study of patients and donors after allogeneic stem cell transplantation. This TCR derives from a human donor who was either an allogeneic HSCT recipient or a stem cell or donor lymphocyte infusion donor (not recorded which). It is not recorded whose cells these are; they may come from a transplant donor. The sequenced sample consisted of blood, either unsorted or a sorted T cell fraction (not recorded which).

CDR3 DNA sequence: TGTGCCACCAGCAGAGATTACGAAAAACTGTTTTTT. Translated, it gives CATSRDYEKLFF. This chain uses TRBV15 with TRBJ1-4; no reliable D call. The germline CDR1 and CDR2 sequences are LNHNV and YYDKDF (reference sequence). Trimming shortened V by 0 bases and J by 8 bases, and 4 bases separated the two germline ends. This CDR3 contains 12 residues.